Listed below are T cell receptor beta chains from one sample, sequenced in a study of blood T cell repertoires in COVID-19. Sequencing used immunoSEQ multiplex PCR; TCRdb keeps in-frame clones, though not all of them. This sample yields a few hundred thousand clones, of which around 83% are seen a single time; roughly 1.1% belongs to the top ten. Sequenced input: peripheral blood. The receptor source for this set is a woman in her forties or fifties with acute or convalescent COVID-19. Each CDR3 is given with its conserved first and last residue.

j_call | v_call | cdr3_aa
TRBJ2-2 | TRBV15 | CATSRDGGSGRAGELFF
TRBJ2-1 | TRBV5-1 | CASSDPSGRADEQFF
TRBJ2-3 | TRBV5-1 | CASSFYGDTQYF
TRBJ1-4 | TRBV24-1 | CATQGVPGEKLFF
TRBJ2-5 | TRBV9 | CASSGGQKQETQYF
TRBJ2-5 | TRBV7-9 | CASSLRVAWETQYF
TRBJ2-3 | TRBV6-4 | CASSETGEGGDTQYF
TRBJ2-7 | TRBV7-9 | CASSAPGQGDYEQYF
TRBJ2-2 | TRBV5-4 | CASTPGELNTGELFF
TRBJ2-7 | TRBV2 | CASSEGLAGGEQYF
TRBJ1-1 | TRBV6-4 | CASSPTPREGRGTEAFF
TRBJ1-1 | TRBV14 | CASSPIINTEAFF
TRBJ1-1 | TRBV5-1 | CASSWGQANTEAFF
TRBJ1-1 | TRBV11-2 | CASSVRQGDTEAFF
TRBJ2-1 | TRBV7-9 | CASSKGTNNRIHNEQFF
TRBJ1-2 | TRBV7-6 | CASSWGQGRGYTF
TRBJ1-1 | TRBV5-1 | CASSQDDRGRVDTEAFF
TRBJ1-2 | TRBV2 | CASSTGQSPYGYTF
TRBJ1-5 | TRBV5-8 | CASSPYGREGSSNQPQHF
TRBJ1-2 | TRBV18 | CASSPARGRRDGYTF
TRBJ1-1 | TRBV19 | CASRQMGDQGTEAFF
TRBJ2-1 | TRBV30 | CAWSLGLVNEQFF
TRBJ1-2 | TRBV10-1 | CASSGLRNYGYTF
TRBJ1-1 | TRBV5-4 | CASSSGGPMNTEAFF
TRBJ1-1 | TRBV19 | CASSQQGTGDWNTEAFF
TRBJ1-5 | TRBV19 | CASSLQRASENQPQHF
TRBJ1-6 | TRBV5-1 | CASHRSTNSPLHF
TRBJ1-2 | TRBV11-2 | CASSPEPGSRYGYTF
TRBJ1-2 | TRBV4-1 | CASSPGTGRYGYTF
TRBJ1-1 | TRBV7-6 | CASSLEPNGQGNTEAFF
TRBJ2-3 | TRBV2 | CASSDNTDTQYF
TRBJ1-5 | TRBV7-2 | CASSSISEYSNQPQHF
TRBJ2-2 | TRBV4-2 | CASSQDLLAGTGELFF
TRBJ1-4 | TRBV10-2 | CASSETDEKLFF
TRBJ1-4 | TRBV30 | CASSTGATNEKLFF
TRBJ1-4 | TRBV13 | CASSPRTGNNEKLFF
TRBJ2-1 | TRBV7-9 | CASSRLAGGDNEQFF
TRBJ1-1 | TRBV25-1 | CASSDPTGGDTEAFF
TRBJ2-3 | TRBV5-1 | CASSPWGVGADTQYF
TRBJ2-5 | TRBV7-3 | CASSAAGGGETQYF
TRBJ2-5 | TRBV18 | CASSPRGVRETQYF
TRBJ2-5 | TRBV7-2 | CASSLQTGVQETQYF
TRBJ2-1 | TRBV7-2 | CASSLTILGEQFF
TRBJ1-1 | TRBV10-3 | CATHGGGNTLLNTEAFF
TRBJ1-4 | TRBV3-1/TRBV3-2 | CASSRTGDRATNEKLFF
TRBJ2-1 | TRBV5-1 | CASSLRQGGANEQFF
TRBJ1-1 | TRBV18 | CASSPPGGTEAFF
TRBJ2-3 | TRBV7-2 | CASSLRTSGLTDTQYF
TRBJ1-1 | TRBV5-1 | CASSPRAAEGTEAFF
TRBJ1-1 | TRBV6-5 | CASISEGRTEAFF
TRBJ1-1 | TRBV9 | CASSKGQGALGTEAFF
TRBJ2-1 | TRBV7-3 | CASSFPAGTGSNNEQFF
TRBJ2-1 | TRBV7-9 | CASSSGGNEQFF
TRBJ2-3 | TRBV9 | CASSVGQAADTQYF
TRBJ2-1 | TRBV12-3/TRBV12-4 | CASSLLWNEQFF
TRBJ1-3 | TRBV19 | CASSIWGAEAGNTIYF
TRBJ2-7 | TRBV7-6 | CASSTGDFNYEQYF
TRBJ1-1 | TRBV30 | CAWSEDTLAEAFF
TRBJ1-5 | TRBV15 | CATSRDSYSNQPQHF
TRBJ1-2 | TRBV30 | CAWSGIAYGYTF